Listed here is a single T cell receptor (beta chain). Its antigen is undetermined. The source of the sample is a study of early T cells in non-severe SARS-CoV-2 infection. The overall study: Sequencing input comprised bulk RNA from unsorted whole blood; chain pairing was not available.

Trimming took 6 bases from V and 6 from J; bases not matched to a gene: 8. Per the germline V gene, CDR1 is LNHDA and CDR2 is SQIVND (reference sequence). CDR3 length: 14 residues. Unique molecular identifiers were affixed to single, distinct cDNA molecules. One entry per CDR3 protein, called by TCRdb with MiXCR from the 5' RACE reads. This sample carries some 120,000 distinct CDR3 sequences, more than 12% of them seen once, and the ten largest clones take 21%. Study results and limitations: VDJdb matches were skewed toward anti-spike CD8 T cell responses.

V usage is TRBV19 and J usage is TRBJ2-4, with 7 bases that match TRBD1. This sequence originates from an adult who was a healthcare worker with PCR-confirmed SARS-CoV-2 infection or an uninfected control (not recorded which). The sequenced sample consisted of whole blood. In DNA, the CDR3 is TGTGCCAGTAGGGCAGAGGGGGCCGGAAACATTCAGTACTTC. It encodes CASRAEGAGNIQYF.